The 29 T cell receptor beta chains below come from one sample, sequenced in a study of blood T cell repertoires in COVID-19 (TCRdb year 2020). The receptor library was made with the immunoSEQ multiplex PCR assay. Entries here come from immuneACCESS through TCRdb and include only in-frame sequences with V and J called. Some clones fail to appear in such tables; in the studies checked, an unresolved V gene covers under half of the shortfall, and the cause of the remainder is unknown. Recorded for this sample are roughly 100,000 clones; roughly 85% of them occurred a single time. The ten largest clonotypes hold around 2% of the sample. Sequencing was carried out using peripheral blood. The receptors here all came from a man aged 50-59 years with active COVID-19.

The gene calls are TRBV5-6 and TRBJ2-1; a weak D match, TRBD1 (6 bases). The CDR3 loop spans 16 amino acids. V lost 2 bases and J 4 bases, leaving 16 bases between the germline ends. Germline CDR1 SGHDT, CDR2 YYEEEE. Here the CDR3 DNA reads TGTGCCAGCAGCTTCCCTGGGGGCCTATCTTACAATGAGCAGTTCTTC. Its translation is CASSFPGGLSYNEQFF.

The V and J genes are TRBV19 and TRBJ1-5; 9 nucleotides agree with TRBD1. The V segment lost 8 bases and the J segment 7 bases; nucleotides outside the gene matches: 6. This CDR3 comprises 13 residues. From germline, CDR1 is LNHDA and CDR2 SQIVND (reference sequence). The CDR3 coding sequence is TGTGCCAGTGGGACAGGGCAAGGCCAGCCCCAGCATTTT. Protein: CASGTGQGQPQHF.

V gene TRBV7-9 combines with J gene TRBJ1-1, with D tentatively TRBD1 (5 bases). This CDR3 is 15 amino acids long. Germline V lookup: CDR1 SEHNR, CDR2 FQNEAQ (reference sequence). With 2 bases removed from V and 1 base from J, the gap between germline ends came to 11 bases. The CDR3 is CASSLSSQGNTEAFF. The CDR3 DNA reads TGTGCCAGCAGCTTATCAAGCCAGGGGAACACTGAAGCTTTCTTT.

This clone was counted between two and nine times. CDR3 in amino acids: CASSPWSYPDTQYF. DNA for the CDR3: TGCGCCAGCAGCCCGTGGAGCTATCCAGATACGCAGTATTTT. The chain employs TRBV5-1 and TRBJ2-3, with unresolved D. Germline V gene data show CDR1 as SGHRS and CDR2 as YFSETQ. The CDR3 consists of 14 residues. The V end lost 4 bases, the J end lost 4 bases, and 13 bases lay between the germline ends.

The gene calls are TRBV5-1 and TRBJ2-2, with D tentatively TRBD1 (6 bases). V shed 2 bases and J shed 4 bases, with 12 bases lying between them. Germline lookup yields CDR1 SGHRS and CDR2 YFSETQ. The length of the CDR3 is 15 residues. The CDR3 is CASSLSLRGTGELFF. The DNA for the CDR3 is TGCGCCAGCAGCTTATCCCTCAGGGGCACCGGGGAGCTGTTTTTT.

The rearrangement links TRBV5-4 to TRBJ2-2, with a weak D call TRBD1 (6 bases). The CDR3 consists of 14 residues. V was shortened by 4 bases and J by 5 bases, with 12 bases between the two germline ends. The V gene's germline CDR1 is SGHNT and CDR2 YYREEE (reference sequence). CDR3 region: CASSVQQGTGELFF. In DNA form, the CDR3 reads TGTGCCAGCAGCGTGCAACAGGGTACCGGGGAGCTGTTTTTT.

The CDR3 DNA reads TGTGCCAGCAGGAGGGTGGGCGTTGGGTATGGCTACACCTTC. Translation: CASRRVGVGYGYTF. The V call is TRBV6-5, the J call TRBJ1-2; D ambiguous. The V end was cut by 6 bases, the J end by 5 bases, with 16 bases between. CDR1 MNHEY and CDR2 SVGAGI come from the germline V gene. The CDR3 contains 14 residues.

This clone appeared once. This chain links TRBV5-6 with TRBJ1-2, with D hard to call. CDR1 and CDR2 from the germline V gene are SGHDT and YYEEEE. V gave up 2 bases and J gave up 8 bases, with 16 bases separating them. This CDR3 spans 14 amino acids. Here the CDR3 reads CASSFSRGVRGYTF. CDR3 bases: TGTGCCAGCAGCTTTAGCCGGGGAGTGAGAGGCTACACCTTC.

The chain is built from TRBV19 and TRBJ2-3, with D perhaps matching TRBD2 (6 bases). Germline CDR1 LNHDA, CDR2 SQIVND (reference sequence). The V and J ends lost 7 bases and 5 bases respectively, with 7 bases between them. The CDR3 extends over 11 amino acids. DNA for the CDR3: TGTGCCAGTAAAGCGGGAGATACGCAGTATTTT. It codes for CASKAGDTQYF.

The chain carries TRBV7-2 and TRBJ2-1; no clear D. The germline gives CDR1 SGHTA, CDR2 FQGNSA. The ends were cut back, 1 base at V and 10 bases at J, with 8 bases in the middle. CDR3 length: 12 amino acids. CDR3 sequence (DNA): TGTGCCAGCAGCTTAGGTCCTACCGAGCAGTTCTTC. Amino acid sequence: CASSLGPTEQFF.

The V and J genes are TRBV5-4 and TRBJ2-7; the match to TRBD2 covers 13 bases. J gave up 0 bases and V 4 bases, and 4 bases lay outside the gene matches. CDR3 length: 16 residues. Germline V CDR1 and CDR2: SGHNT, YYREEE (reference sequence). The CDR3 sequence is CASSGGLAGSSYEQYF. CDR3 nucleotide sequence: TGTGCCAGCAGCGGGGGACTAGCGGGGAGCTCCTACGAGCAGTACTTC. Filled out from reference TRBV5-4 and TRBJ2-7, the complete variable domain reads ETGVTQSPTHLIKTRGQQVTLRCSSQSGHNTVSWYQQALGQGPQFIFQYYREEENGRGNFPPRFSGLQFPNYSSELNVNALELDDSALYLCASSGGLAGSSYEQYFGPGTRLTVT.

This clone was seen ten or more times. The CDR3 coding sequence is TGCGCCAGCAGCCAAGGAGTAGCGCGGAGAAATGGCTACACCTTC. Its protein is CASSQGVARRNGYTF. J is TRBJ1-2 and V is TRBV4-1; no firm D call. There are 15 residues in the CDR3. V was shortened by 1 base and J by 6 bases, with 15 bases between the two germline ends. The germline gives CDR1 MGHRA, CDR2 YSYEKL.

The CDR3 nucleotides are TGTGCCAGCAGTTCCCAGGGGGCCGGGGAGCTGTTTTTT. Amino acids: CASSSQGAGELFF. The chain is built from TRBV6-2 or TRBV6-3 and TRBJ2-2, with 7 bases lining up with TRBD1. Trimming cost V 4 bases and J 6 bases; bases outside gene matches: 2. CDR1 is MNHEY and CDR2 is SVGEGT in the germline V gene. This CDR3 region has 13 residues.

This clone showed up just a few times. V gene TRBV6-5 combines with J gene TRBJ2-3, with D maybe TRBD2 (6 bases). With 6 bases removed from V and 4 bases from J, the gap between germline ends came to 17 bases. This CDR3 is built from 15 residues. Germline CDR1 is MNHEY and CDR2 is SVGAGI. The CDR3 DNA is TGTGCCAGCAGCCGGGGGTCCTTAAGCCCAGATACGCAGTATTTT. Translation: CASSRGSLSPDTQYF.

This clone was observed once. The genes are TRBV6-6 and TRBJ2-3, with D possibly TRBD2 on 7 matching bases. V was shortened by 6 bases and J by 2 bases, with 15 bases between the two germline ends. CDR1 is MNHNY, CDR2 SVGAGI, per germline (reference sequence). The CDR3 covers 15 residues. CDR3 DNA sequence: TGTGCCAGCAGATACGGCGGGGGCCCCACAGATACGCAGTATTTT. Translating gives CASRYGGGPTDTQYF.

The chain uses TRBV29-1 and TRBJ2-4; the match to TRBD1 covers 11 bases. Per the germline V gene, CDR1 is SQVTM and CDR2 is ANQGSEA. J was trimmed by 6 bases and V by 7 bases; bases with no gene match: 5. The CDR3 contains 13 residues. CDR3 DNA: TGCAGCGCCCTGGGACAGGGGGGAAACATTCAGTACTTC. This sequence encodes CSALGQGGNIQYF. Using reference TRBV29-1 and TRBJ2-4 for the parts outside the CDR3, the full variable domain is SAVISQKPSRDICQRGTSLTIQCQVDSQVTMMFWYRQQPGQSLTLIATANQGSEATYESGFVIDKFPISRPNLTFSTLTVSNMSPEDSSIYLCSALGQGGNIQYFGAGTRLSVL.

The chain couples TRBV7-9 to TRBJ2-5; TRBD2 might be the D (5 bases). CDR3 length equals 14 residues. Germline V gene data show CDR1 as SEHNR and CDR2 as FQNEAQ (reference sequence). Trimming stripped 3 bases from V and 0 bases from J, with 8 bases between. Here the CDR3 reads CASSFADYQETQYF. CDR3 DNA: TGTGCCAGCAGCTTTGCGGACTACCAAGAGACCCAGTACTTC. Complete variable domain (other parts from reference TRBV7-9 and TRBJ2-5): DTGVSQNPRHKITKRGQNVTFRCDPISEHNRLYWYRQTLGQGPEFLTYFQNEAQLEKSRLLSDRFSAERPKGSFSTLEIQRTEQGDSAMYLCASSFADYQETQYFGPGTRLLVL.

This clone has just one count. The chain recombines TRBV12-3 or TRBV12-4 with TRBJ2-2; no definite D call. The CDR3 has 13 residues. V lost 3 bases, J lost 9 bases, and 11 bases lay in between. The CDR3 nucleotides read TGTGCCAGCAGTTTTAATCCCAGGCGGGAGCTGTTTTTT. It codes for CASSFNPRRELFF.

In DNA form, the CDR3 reads TGCGCCAGCAGCTTGACCGACAGGGGAGGGACTGAAGCTTTCTTT. As protein: CASSLTDRGGTEAFF. J is TRBJ1-1 and V is TRBV5-1; 8 positions agree with TRBD1. CDR1 and CDR2 from the germline V gene are SGHRS and YFSETQ. The CDR3 length is 15 residues. J was trimmed by 5 bases and V by 1 base; bases with no gene match: 7. Combining the CDR3 with reference TRBV5-1 and TRBJ1-1 gives the whole variable domain KAGVTQTPRYLIKTRGQQVTLSCSPISGHRSVSWYQQTPGQGLQFLFEYFSETQRNKGNFPGRFSGRQFSNSRSEMNVSTLELGDSALYLCASSLTDRGGTEAFFGQGTRLTVV.

Only one count was recorded for this clone. V and J are TRBV16 and TRBJ2-7, with 12 nucleotides matching TRBD1. The germline V gene encodes CDR1 KGHSY and CDR2 FQNENV. The CDR3 contains 15 residues. Unmatched junction bases numbered 5, after V lost 3 bases and J lost 5 bases. CDR3 loop: CASSHVGTGGHEQYF. The CDR3 DNA follows: TGTGCCAGCAGCCACGTAGGGACAGGGGGCCACGAGCAGTACTTC.

This clone was detected only once. This chain connects TRBV18 to TRBJ1-1, with 9 bases fitting TRBD1. Germline assignment: CDR1 KGHSH and CDR2 LQKENI. Trimming took 0 bases from V and 8 from J; bases not matched to a gene: 1. This CDR3 has 13 amino acids. The CDR3 region has the DNA TGTGCCAGCTCACCACCGGGGACAGGGGAAGCTTTCTTT. This encodes CASSPPGTGEAFF. Supplemented by reference TRBV18 and TRBJ1-1, the full variable domain reads NAGVMQNPRHLVRRRGQEARLRCSPMKGHSHVYWYRQLPEEGLKFMVYLQKENIIDESGMPKERFSAEFPKEGPSILRIQQVVRGDSAAYFCASSPPGTGEAFFGQGTRLTVV.

The genes are TRBV6-5 and TRBJ2-3; possibly TRBD1 for D (5 bases). There are 12 residues in the CDR3. The V gene's germline CDR1 is MNHEY and CDR2 SVGAGI. With 0 bases removed from V and 10 bases from J, the gap between germline ends came to 8 bases. In nucleotides, the CDR3 is TGTGCCAGCAGTTACTCCCAGGGTGCGCAGTATTTT. This sequence encodes CASSYSQGAQYF.

The chain has TRBV5-1 and TRBJ1-2; a weak D match, TRBD1 (6 bases). The ends were cut back, 4 bases at V and 3 bases at J, with 19 bases in the middle. Germline V lookup: CDR1 SGHRS, CDR2 YFSETQ. This CDR3 has 16 amino acids. The CDR3 nucleotides read TGCGCCAGCAGCCCGGAGGGGTCGGGGGGCTACTATGGCTACACCTTC. The encoded protein is CASSPEGSGGYYGYTF.

The J gene is TRBJ2-1, the V gene TRBV18; tentatively, D is TRBD2 (7 bases). Germline V CDR1 and CDR2: KGHSH, LQKENI. The CDR3 consists of 15 residues. V lost 2 bases to trimming and J lost 5 bases, with 13 bases between them. The CDR3 loop is CASSPGGGGDNEQFF. Written as DNA, the CDR3 is TGTGCCAGCTCACCAGGCGGGGGCGGGGACAATGAGCAGTTCTTC.

This rearrangement joins TRBV3-1 (or the pseudogene TRBV3-2) to TRBJ2-5; the D gene is possibly TRBD1 (6 bases). This CDR3 is 17 amino acids long. The V gene lost 0 bases and the J gene lost 0 bases, with 14 bases spanning the gap. Germline V gives CDR1 LGHDT, CDR2 YNNKEL (reference sequence). CDR3 region: CASSQDYGTQYQETQYF. The CDR3 DNA is TGTGCCAGCAGCCAAGATTATGGGACACAATACCAAGAGACCCAGTACTTC.

The rearrangement links TRBV5-1 to TRBJ1-2; D unclear. The CDR3 consists of 13 residues. V was shortened by 0 bases and J by 8 bases, with 11 bases between the two germline ends. Per germline, CDR1 SGHRS and CDR2 YFSETQ. In nucleotides, the CDR3 is TGCGCCAGCAGCTTGGGCGAGGGTTTGGGCTACACCTTC. Its translation is CASSLGEGLGYTF. Based on the CDR3 plus reference TRBV5-1 and TRBJ1-2, the full variable domain is KAGVTQTPRYLIKTRGQQVTLSCSPISGHRSVSWYQQTPGQGLQFLFEYFSETQRNKGNFPGRFSGRQFSNSRSEMNVSTLELGDSALYLCASSLGEGLGYTFGSGTRLTVV.

This rearrangement joins TRBV6-5 to TRBJ1-6; D possibly corresponds to TRBD1 (6 bases). This CDR3 region has 16 residues. Germline loops: CDR1 MNHEY, CDR2 SVGAGI. The V end was cut by 0 bases, the J end by 10 bases, with 16 bases between. The CDR3 region has the DNA TGTGCCAGCAGTTACTCCCTCGGGGGGCCAAGCTCACCCCTCCACTTT. Translation: CASSYSLGGPSSPLHF.

This rearrangement joins TRBV6-6 to TRBJ1-6; D is ambiguous. Trimming pared 11 bases from V and 14 bases from J, leaving 16 bases between. The CDR3 length is 11 residues. CDR1 is MNHNY, CDR2 SVGAGI, per germline (reference sequence). CDR3: CAASDPGSLHF. The CDR3 nucleotides read TGTGCCGCTTCTGACCCGGGATCCCTCCACTTT.

The gene calls are TRBV9 and TRBJ1-2; 7 bases agree with TRBD1. CDR3 length: 14 amino acids. The V gene end was trimmed by 3 bases and the J gene end by 7 bases; junction bases not matched to a gene: 9. Germline V gene lookup returns CDR1 SGDLS and CDR2 YYNGEE. CDR3 in DNA: TGTGCCAGCAGCGCTTCGACAGGGTATTTTGGCTACACCTTC. Amino acid sequence: CASSASTGYFGYTF.